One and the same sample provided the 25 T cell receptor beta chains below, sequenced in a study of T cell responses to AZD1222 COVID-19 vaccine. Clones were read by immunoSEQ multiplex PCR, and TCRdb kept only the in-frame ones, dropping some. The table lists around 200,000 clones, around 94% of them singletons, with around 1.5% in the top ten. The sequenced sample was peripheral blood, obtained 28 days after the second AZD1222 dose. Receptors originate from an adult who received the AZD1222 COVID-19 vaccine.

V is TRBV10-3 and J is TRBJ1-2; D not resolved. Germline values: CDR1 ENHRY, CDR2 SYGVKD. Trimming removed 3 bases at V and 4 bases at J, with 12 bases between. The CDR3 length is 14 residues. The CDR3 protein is CAISDAKETYGYTF. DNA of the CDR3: TGTGCCATCAGTGATGCGAAGGAAACCTATGGCTACACCTTC.

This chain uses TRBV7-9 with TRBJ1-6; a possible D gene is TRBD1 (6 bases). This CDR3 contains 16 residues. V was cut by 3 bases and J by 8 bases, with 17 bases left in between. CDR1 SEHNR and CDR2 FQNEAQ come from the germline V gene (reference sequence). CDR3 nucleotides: TGTGCCAGCAGCTTGTCCGGACCAGGGGAGGATTCACCCCTCCACTTT. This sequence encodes CASSLSGPGEDSPLHF.

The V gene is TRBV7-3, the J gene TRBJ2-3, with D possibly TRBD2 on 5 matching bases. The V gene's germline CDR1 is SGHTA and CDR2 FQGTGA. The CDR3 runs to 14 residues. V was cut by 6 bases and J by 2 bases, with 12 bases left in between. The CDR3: CASSLGSSTDTQYF. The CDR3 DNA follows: TGTGCCAGCAGTCTGGGGAGTTCCACAGATACGCAGTATTTT.

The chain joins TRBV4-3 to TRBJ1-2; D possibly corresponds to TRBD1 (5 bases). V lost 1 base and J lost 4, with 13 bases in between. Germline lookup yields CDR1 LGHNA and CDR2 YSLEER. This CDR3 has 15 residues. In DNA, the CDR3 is TGCGCCAGCAGCCAAGTTGAAAGACAGCTCTATGGCTACACCTTC. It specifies CASSQVERQLYGYTF.

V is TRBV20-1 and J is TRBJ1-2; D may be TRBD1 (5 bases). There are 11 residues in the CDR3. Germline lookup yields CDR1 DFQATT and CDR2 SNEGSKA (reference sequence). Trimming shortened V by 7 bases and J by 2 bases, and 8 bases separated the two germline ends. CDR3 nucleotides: TGCAGTGTTCGGGACAACTATGGCTACACCTTC. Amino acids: CSVRDNYGYTF.

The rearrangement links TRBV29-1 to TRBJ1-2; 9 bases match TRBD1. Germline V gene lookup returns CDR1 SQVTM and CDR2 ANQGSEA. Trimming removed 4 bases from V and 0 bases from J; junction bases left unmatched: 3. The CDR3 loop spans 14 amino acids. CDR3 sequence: CSVAGTGTNYGYTF. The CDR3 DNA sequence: TGCAGCGTTGCCGGGACAGGGACTAACTATGGCTACACCTTC.

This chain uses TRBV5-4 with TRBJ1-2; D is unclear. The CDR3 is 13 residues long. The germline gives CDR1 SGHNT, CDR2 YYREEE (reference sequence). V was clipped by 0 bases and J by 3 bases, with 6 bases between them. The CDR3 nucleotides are TGTGCCAGCAGCTTGGACGTCGACTATGGCTACACCTTC. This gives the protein CASSLDVDYGYTF.

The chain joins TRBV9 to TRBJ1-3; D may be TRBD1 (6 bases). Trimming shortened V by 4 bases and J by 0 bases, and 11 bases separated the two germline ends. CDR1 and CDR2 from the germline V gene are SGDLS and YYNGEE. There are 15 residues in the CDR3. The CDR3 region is CASSPGGGSGNTIYF. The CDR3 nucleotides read TGTGCCAGCAGCCCCGGAGGGGGCTCTGGAAACACCATATATTTT.

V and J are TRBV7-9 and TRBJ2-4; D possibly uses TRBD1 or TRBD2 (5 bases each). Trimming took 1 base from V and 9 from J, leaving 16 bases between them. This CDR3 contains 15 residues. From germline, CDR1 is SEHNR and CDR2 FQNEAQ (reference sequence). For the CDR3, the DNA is TGTGCCAGCAGCTTAGAATCGGCACGGGACCCCATTCAGTACTTC. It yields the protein CASSLESARDPIQYF.

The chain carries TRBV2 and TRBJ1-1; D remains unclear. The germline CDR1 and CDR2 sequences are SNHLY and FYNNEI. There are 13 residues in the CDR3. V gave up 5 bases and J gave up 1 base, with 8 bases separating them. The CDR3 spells CASSPDPNTEAFF. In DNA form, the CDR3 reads TGTGCCAGCAGTCCGGACCCGAACACTGAAGCTTTCTTT.

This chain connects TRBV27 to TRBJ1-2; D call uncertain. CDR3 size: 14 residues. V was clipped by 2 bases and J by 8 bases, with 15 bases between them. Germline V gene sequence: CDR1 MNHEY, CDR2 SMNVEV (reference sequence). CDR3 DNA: TGTGCCAGCAGTTTACGGCGGGATTATCAAGGCTACACCTTC. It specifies CASSLRRDYQGYTF.

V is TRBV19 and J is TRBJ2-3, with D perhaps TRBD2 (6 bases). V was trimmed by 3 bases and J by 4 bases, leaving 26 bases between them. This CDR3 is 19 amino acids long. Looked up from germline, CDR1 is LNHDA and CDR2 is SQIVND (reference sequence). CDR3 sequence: CASSMSPYTGVRSADTQYF. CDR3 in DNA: TGTGCCAGTAGTATGTCCCCCTATACGGGAGTCAGGAGCGCAGATACGCAGTATTTT.

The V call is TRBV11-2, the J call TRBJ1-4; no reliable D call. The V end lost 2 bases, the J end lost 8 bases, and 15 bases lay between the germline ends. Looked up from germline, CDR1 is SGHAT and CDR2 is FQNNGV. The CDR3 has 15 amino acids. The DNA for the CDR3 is TGTGCCAGCAGCTTAACGATTGGGTTAGGAGAAAAACTGTTTTTT. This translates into CASSLTIGLGEKLFF.

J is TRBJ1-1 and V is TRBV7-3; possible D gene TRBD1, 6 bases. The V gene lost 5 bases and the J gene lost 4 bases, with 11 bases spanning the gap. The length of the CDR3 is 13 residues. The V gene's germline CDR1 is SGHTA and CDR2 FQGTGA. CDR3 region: CASSPDRFTEAFF. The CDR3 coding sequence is TGTGCCAGCAGCCCCGACAGGTTCACTGAAGCTTTCTTT. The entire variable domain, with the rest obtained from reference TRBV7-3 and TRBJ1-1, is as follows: GAGVSQTPSNKVTEKGKYVELRCDPISGHTALYWYRQSLGQGPEFLIYFQGTGAADDSGLPNDRFFAVRPEGSVSTLKIQRTERGDSAVYLCASSPDRFTEAFFGQGTRLTVV.

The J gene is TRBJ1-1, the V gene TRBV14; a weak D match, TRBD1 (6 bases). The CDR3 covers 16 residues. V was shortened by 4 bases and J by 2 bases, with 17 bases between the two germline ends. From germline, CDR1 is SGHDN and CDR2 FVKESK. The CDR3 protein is CASSPANRVRNTEAFF. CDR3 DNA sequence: TGTGCCAGCAGCCCGGCTAACAGGGTGAGAAACACTGAAGCTTTCTTT. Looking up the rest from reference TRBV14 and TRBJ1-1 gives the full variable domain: EAGVTQFPSHSVIEKGQTVTLRCDPISGHDNLYWYRRVMGKEIKFLLHFVKESKQDESGMPNNRFLAERTGGTYSTLKVQPAELEDSGVYFCASSPANRVRNTEAFFGQGTRLTVV.

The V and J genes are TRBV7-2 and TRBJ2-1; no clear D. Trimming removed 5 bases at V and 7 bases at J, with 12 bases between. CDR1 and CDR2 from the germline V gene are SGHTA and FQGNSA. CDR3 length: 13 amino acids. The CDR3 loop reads CASSHPSVNEQFF. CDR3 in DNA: TGTGCCAGCAGCCACCCGAGCGTGAATGAGCAGTTCTTC.

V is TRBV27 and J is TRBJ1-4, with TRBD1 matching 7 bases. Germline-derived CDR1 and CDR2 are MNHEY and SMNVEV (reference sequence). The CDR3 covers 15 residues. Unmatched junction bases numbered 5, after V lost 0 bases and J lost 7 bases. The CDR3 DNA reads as TGTGCCAGCAGTTTATCGGAGGGGGCGCGTGAAAAACTGTTTTTT. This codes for CASSLSEGAREKLFF.

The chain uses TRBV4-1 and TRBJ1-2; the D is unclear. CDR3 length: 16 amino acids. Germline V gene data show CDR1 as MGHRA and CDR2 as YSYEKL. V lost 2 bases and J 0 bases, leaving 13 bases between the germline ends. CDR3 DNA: TGCGCCAGCAGCCAAAACTCGTTACGCGCTAACTATGGCTACACCTTC. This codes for CASSQNSLRANYGYTF.

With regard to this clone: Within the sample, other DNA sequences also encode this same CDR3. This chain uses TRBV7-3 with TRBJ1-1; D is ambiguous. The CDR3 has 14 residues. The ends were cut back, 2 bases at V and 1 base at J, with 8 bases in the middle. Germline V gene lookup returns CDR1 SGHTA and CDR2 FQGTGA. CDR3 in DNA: TGTGCCAGCAGCTTAGGCACTGAGAACACTGAAGCTTTCTTT. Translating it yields CASSLGTENTEAFF.

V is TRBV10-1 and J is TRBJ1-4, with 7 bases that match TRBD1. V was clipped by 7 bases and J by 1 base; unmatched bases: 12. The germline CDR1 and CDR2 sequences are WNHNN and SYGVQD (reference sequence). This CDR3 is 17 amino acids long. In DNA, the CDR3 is TGCGCCAGCATCAACCCCCCCAGGGGGGTAACTAATGAAAAACTGTTTTTT. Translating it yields CASINPPRGVTNEKLFF.

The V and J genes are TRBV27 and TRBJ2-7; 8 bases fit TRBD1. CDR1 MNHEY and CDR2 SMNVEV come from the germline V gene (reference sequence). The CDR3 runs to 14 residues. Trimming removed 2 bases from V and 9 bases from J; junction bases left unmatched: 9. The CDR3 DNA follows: TGTGCCAGCAGTTTACACCGGACAGGGACCTGGCAGTACTTC. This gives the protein CASSLHRTGTWQYF.

CDR3 sequence: CASSSSSNTGELFF. In DNA, the CDR3 is TGTGCCAGCAGCTCTAGTTCGAACACCGGGGAGCTGTTTTTT. The chain joins TRBV7-6 to TRBJ2-2; unclear D gene. The germline V gene encodes CDR1 SGHVS and CDR2 FNYEAQ. CDR3 length equals 14 residues. The V and J ends lost 4 bases and 0 bases respectively, with 6 bases between them.

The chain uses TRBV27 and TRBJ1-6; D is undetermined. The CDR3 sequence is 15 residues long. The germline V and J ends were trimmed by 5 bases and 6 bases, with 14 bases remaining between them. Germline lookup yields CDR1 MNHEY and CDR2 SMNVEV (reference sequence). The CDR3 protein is CASSRGENFNSPLHF. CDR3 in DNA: TGTGCCAGCAGTCGTGGGGAGAACTTTAATTCACCCCTCCACTTT.

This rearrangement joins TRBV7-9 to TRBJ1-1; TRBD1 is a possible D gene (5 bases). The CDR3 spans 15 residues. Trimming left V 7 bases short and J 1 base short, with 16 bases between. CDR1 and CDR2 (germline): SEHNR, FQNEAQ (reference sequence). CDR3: CASTPTALWNTEAFF. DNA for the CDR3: TGTGCCAGCACCCCGACAGCCCTGTGGAACACTGAAGCTTTCTTT.

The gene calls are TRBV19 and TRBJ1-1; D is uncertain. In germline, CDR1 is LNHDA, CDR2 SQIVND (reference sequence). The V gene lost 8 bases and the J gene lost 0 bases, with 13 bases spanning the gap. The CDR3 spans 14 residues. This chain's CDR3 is CASEPRALNTEAFF. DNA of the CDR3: TGTGCCAGTGAGCCCCGGGCCCTGAACACTGAAGCTTTCTTT.